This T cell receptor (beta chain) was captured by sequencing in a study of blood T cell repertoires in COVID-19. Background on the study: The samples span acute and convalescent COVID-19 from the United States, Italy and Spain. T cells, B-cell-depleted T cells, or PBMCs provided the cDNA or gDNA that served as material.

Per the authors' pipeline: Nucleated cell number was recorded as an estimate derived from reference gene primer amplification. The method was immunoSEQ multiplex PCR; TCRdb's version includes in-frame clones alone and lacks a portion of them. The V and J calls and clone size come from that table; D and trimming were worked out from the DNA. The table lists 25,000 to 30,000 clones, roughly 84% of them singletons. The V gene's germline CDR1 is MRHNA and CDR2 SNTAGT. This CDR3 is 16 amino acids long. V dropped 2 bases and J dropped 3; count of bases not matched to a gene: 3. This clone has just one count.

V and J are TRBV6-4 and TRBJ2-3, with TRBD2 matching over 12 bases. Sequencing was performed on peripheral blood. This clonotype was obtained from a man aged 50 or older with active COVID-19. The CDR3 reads CASSDASGGGTDTQYF. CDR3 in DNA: TGTGCCAGCAGTGACGCTAGCGGGGGGGGTACAGATACGCAGTATTTT.